The 18 T cell receptor beta chains presented below share a single source sample, sequenced in a study of cytomegalovirus exposure and HLA in healthy donors (TCRdb year 2017). Library creation used the immunoSEQ multiplex PCR assay. A mixture of 60 forward primers for TCR Vbeta segments and 13 reverse primers for TCR Jbeta segments was used in the multiplex PCR. The source is immuneACCESS, and TCRdb retained only in-frame sequences with V and J called. Part of the clones is not carried over; for the studies checked, unresolved V genes explain less than half of this, and the remainder is unexplained. The table for this sample lists over 150,000 clones; approximately 84% of them were counted only once. The biggest ten clones account for 4.8% of the sample. Sequenced input: PBMCs. The receptors were gathered from a man younger than 30 in good health and CMV-seronegative.

This clone was seen a single time. This sequence joins TRBV7-2 and TRBJ2-3, with D unresolved. Trimming cost V 2 bases and J 8 bases, with 8 bases left between them. Germline V gene lookup returns CDR1 SGHTA and CDR2 FQGNSA. The CDR3 runs to 12 residues. The CDR3 here is CASSLSPGTQYF. CDR3 in DNA: TGTGCCAGCAGCTTAAGTCCGGGTACGCAGTATTTT.

This chain uses TRBV7-9 with TRBJ2-3, with 8 bases aligning to TRBD2. Germline lookup yields CDR1 SEHNR and CDR2 FQNEAQ (reference sequence). Unmatched junction bases numbered 9, after V lost 5 bases and J lost 5 bases. The CDR3 is 15 amino acids. This chain's CDR3 is CASSVTSGGGDTQYF. The CDR3 DNA reads as TGTGCCAGCAGCGTAACTAGCGGTGGGGGAGATACGCAGTATTTT.

This chain uses TRBV6-1 with TRBJ2-3; 9 bases match TRBD1. The CDR3 runs 13 residues. CDR1 and CDR2 (germline): MNHNS, SASEGT. The ends lost 11 bases at V and 3 bases at J; junction bases unmatched: 6. For the CDR3, the DNA is TGTGCCGGAAGGACAGGGGTTACAGATACGCAGTATTTT. This encodes CAGRTGVTDTQYF.

The chain is built from TRBV2 and TRBJ1-6, with D possibly being TRBD1 (6 bases). Trimming took 2 bases from V and 7 from J, leaving 12 bases between them. There are 15 residues in the CDR3. CDR1 SNHLY and CDR2 FYNNEI come from the germline V gene. DNA for the CDR3: TGTGCCAGCAGTGAAAGGGGGGGGAAGAATTCACCCCTCCACTTT. This translates into CASSERGGKNSPLHF.

The chain recombines TRBV6-6 with TRBJ1-1; D gene ambiguous. The V end lost 5 bases, the J end lost 1 base, and 8 bases lay between the germline ends. Germline CDR1 MNHNY, CDR2 SVGAGI (reference sequence). The CDR3 totals 13 residues. This CDR3 is CASSPGGNTEAFF. The CDR3 region has the DNA TGTGCCAGCAGTCCAGGAGGGAACACTGAAGCTTTCTTT.

The chain joins TRBV19 to TRBJ2-7; D perhaps matches TRBD1 (6 bases). Germline V lookup: CDR1 LNHDA, CDR2 SQIVND (reference sequence). With 2 bases removed from V and 4 bases from J, the gap between germline ends came to 15 bases. This CDR3 is 15 amino acids long. DNA of the CDR3: TGTGCCAGTAGTATAAGCGCAGGGGAGACATACGAGCAGTACTTC. Its translation: CASSISAGETYEQYF.

This clone was picked up a small number of times. The J gene is TRBJ2-3, the V gene TRBV9; TRBD2 is a possible D gene (6 bases). The germline CDR1 and CDR2 sequences are SGDLS and YYNGEE. CDR3 size: 15 residues. V lost 2 bases, J lost 0 bases, and 10 bases lay in between. This chain's CDR3 is CASSVGGASTDTQYF. CDR3 DNA: TGTGCCAGCAGCGTCGGCGGGGCTAGCACAGATACGCAGTATTTT. The full variable domain, completed using reference TRBV9 and TRBJ2-3, is DSGVTQTPKHLITATGQRVTLRCSPRSGDLSVYWYQQSLDQGLQFLIQYYNGEERAKGNILERFSAQQFPDLHSELNLSSLELGDSALYFCASSVGGASTDTQYFGPGTRLTVL.

V gene TRBV6-6 combines with J gene TRBJ2-1; weak D call: TRBD2 (6 bases). Germline V CDR1 and CDR2: MNHNY, SVGAGI (reference sequence). The CDR3 is 14 amino acids. V dropped 6 bases and J dropped 4 bases, with 13 bases sitting between them. DNA of the CDR3: TGTGCCAGCAGCATAAGCCGGGAGTACAATGAGCAGTTCTTC. Its translation: CASSISREYNEQFF.

The chain couples TRBV28 to TRBJ1-5; possibly TRBD1 for D (6 bases). V gave up 4 bases and J gave up 6 bases, with 16 bases separating them. CDR3 size: 15 residues. In germline, CDR1 is MDHEN, CDR2 SYDVKM. In nucleotides, the CDR3 is TGTGCCAGCAGTTATGGCGGGGGGCTTAGTCAGCCCCAGCATTTT. Translating it yields CASSYGGGLSQPQHF.

This clone is a singleton in its sample. This chain joins TRBV27 and TRBJ2-7, with 8 bases lining up with TRBD1. Trimming cost V 4 bases and J 3 bases; bases outside gene matches: 5. Per germline, CDR1 MNHEY and CDR2 SMNVEV (reference sequence). This CDR3 is built from 14 residues. DNA of the CDR3: TGTGCCAGCAGTTCGGGGACAGGTTACTACGAGCAGTACTTC. Translation: CASSSGTGYYEQYF.

V is TRBV27 and J is TRBJ1-2, with 7 positions matching TRBD1. The germline V gene has CDR1 MNHEY and CDR2 SMNVEV (reference sequence). The CDR3 covers 15 residues. V lost 5 bases, J lost 4 bases, and 10 bases stayed unmatched. CDR3 nucleotides: TGTGCCAGCAGTCCCCAGACAGGGCGAGGCTATGGCTACACCTTC. It translates to CASSPQTGRGYGYTF.

The gene calls are TRBV27 and TRBJ2-7; 10 bases agree with TRBD2. Germline lookup yields CDR1 MNHEY and CDR2 SMNVEV (reference sequence). This CDR3 is built from 13 residues. V gave up 9 bases and J gave up 3 bases; unmatched junction bases: 5. The CDR3 protein is CASTSGIIYEQYF. In DNA form, the CDR3 reads TGTGCCAGTACTAGCGGGATCATCTACGAGCAGTACTTC.

The chain links TRBV4-2 to TRBJ2-3, with TRBD2 as a possible D gene (6 bases). Germline V gene lookup returns CDR1 LGHNA and CDR2 YNFKEQ. The CDR3 is 15 amino acids. Trimming left V 0 bases short and J 6 bases short, with 13 bases between. CDR3 loop: CASSQDTRETDTQYF. CDR3 sequence (DNA): TGTGCCAGCAGCCAAGATACCCGGGAGACGGATACGCAGTATTTT.

The gene calls are TRBV5-6 and TRBJ2-2; tentative D call: TRBD2 (6 bases). Germline V gene sequence: CDR1 SGHDT, CDR2 YYEEEE. The CDR3 spans 15 residues. Trimming left V 2 bases short and J 2 bases short, with 10 bases between. The CDR3 DNA is TGTGCCAGCAGCTTTCACGGGAGCAACACCGGGGAGCTGTTTTTT. Translation gives CASSFHGSNTGELFF.

This chain joins TRBV9 and TRBJ2-5; D might be TRBD1 (7 bases). Germline lookup yields CDR1 SGDLS and CDR2 YYNGEE. The CDR3 has 17 residues. V lost 4 bases and J 5 bases, leaving 24 bases between the germline ends. The CDR3 DNA sequence: TGTGCCAGCAGCCCCCCCTGGGACAGCTCGGCGGGGGAGACCCAGTACTTC. Encoded protein: CASSPPWDSSAGETQYF. Looking up the rest from reference TRBV9 and TRBJ2-5 gives the full variable domain: DSGVTQTPKHLITATGQRVTLRCSPRSGDLSVYWYQQSLDQGLQFLIQYYNGEERAKGNILERFSAQQFPDLHSELNLSSLELGDSALYFCASSPPWDSSAGETQYFGPGTRLLVL.

CDR3 DNA: TGTGCCAGCAGCTTGGAGAGTGCGGGGGAGTGGACCGGGGAGCTGTTTTTT. It codes for CASSLESAGEWTGELFF. The V and J genes are TRBV5-6 and TRBJ2-2; TRBD2 matches 7 bases. Looked up from germline, CDR1 is SGHDT and CDR2 is YYEEEE. CDR3 size: 17 residues. Losses at the gene ends were 0 bases for V and 5 bases for J; bases not matched to a gene: 10.

This rearrangement joins TRBV4-1 to TRBJ1-4; TRBD1 might be the D (5 bases). The ends were cut back, 5 bases at V and 6 bases at J, with 19 bases in the middle. CDR3 length: 16 residues. CDR1 MGHRA and CDR2 YSYEKL come from the germline V gene. DNA for the CDR3: TGCGCCAGCAGCTTCCCCTTTGGAGGGGCGGATGAAAAACTGTTTTTT. This sequence encodes CASSFPFGGADEKLFF.

The chain has TRBV5-1 and TRBJ2-3; TRBD2 agrees at 7 bases. Germline V gene data show CDR1 as SGHRS and CDR2 as YFSETQ. J gave up 1 base and V 5 bases, and 7 bases lay outside the gene matches. The CDR3 spans 15 residues. The CDR3: CASRTAGVGTDTQYF. The CDR3 region has the DNA TGCGCCAGCAGGACGGCGGGAGTGGGCACAGATACGCAGTATTTT. The entire variable domain, with the rest obtained from reference TRBV5-1 and TRBJ2-3, is as follows: KAGVTQTPRYLIKTRGQQVTLSCSPISGHRSVSWYQQTPGQGLQFLFEYFSETQRNKGNFPGRFSGRQFSNSRSEMNVSTLELGDSALYLCASRTAGVGTDTQYFGPGTRLTVL.